The clone carrying this TCR beta chain was seen a handful of times. The data originate from a study of T-cell memory formation after mild COVID-19. TCRdb passed the 5' RACE reads through MiXCR, listing each CDR3 protein once. The sample contains 350,000 to 500,000 distinct CDR3 sequences, over 15% of which appear only once. The CDR3 sequence is 14 residues long. Trimming removed 6 bases from V and 9 bases from J; junction bases left unmatched: 6. Germline CDR1 and CDR2: MNHEY and SVGAGI. Sequenced sample: PBMCs or a T cell subset sorted from them (not recorded which). The TCR sequence derives from a man aged 18 to 29 who had mild COVID-19 (a few samples of this study predate the infection). Cell type and time point are not known. The genes are TRBV6-5 and TRBJ1-6; the match to TRBD1 covers 9 bases. CDR3 loop: CASSEQGAGSPLHF. In DNA, the CDR3 is TGTGCCAGCAGCGAACAGGGGGCGGGTTCACCCCTCCACTTT.